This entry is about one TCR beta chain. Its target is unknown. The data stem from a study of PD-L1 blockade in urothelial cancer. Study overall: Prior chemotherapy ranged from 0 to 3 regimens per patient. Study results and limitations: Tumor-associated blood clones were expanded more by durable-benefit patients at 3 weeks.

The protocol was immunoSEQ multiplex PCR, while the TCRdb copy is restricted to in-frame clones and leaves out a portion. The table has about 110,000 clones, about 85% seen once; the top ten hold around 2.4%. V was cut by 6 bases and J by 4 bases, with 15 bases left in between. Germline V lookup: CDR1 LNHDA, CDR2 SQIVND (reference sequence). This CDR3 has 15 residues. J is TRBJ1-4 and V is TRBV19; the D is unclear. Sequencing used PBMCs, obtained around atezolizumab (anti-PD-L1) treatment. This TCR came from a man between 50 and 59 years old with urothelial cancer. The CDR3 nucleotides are TGTGCCAGTAGAGCTTTTGGGGAGATTAATGAAAAACTGTTTTTT. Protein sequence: CASRAFGEINEKLFF.